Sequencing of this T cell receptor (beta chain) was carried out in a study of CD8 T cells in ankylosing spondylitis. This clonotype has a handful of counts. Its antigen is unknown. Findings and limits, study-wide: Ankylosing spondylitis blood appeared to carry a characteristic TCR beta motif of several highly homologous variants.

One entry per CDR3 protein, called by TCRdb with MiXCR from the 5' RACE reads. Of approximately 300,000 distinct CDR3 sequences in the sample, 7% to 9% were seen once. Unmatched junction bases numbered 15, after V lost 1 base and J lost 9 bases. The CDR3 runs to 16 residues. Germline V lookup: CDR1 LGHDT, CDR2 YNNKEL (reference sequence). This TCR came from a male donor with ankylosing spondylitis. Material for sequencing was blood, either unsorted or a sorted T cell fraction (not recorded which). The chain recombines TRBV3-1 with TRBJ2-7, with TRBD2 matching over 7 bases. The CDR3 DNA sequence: TGTGCCAGCAGCCAAGTAAGGGCTAGCGGAGTTTCCGGGCAGTACTTC. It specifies CASSQVRASGVSGQYF.